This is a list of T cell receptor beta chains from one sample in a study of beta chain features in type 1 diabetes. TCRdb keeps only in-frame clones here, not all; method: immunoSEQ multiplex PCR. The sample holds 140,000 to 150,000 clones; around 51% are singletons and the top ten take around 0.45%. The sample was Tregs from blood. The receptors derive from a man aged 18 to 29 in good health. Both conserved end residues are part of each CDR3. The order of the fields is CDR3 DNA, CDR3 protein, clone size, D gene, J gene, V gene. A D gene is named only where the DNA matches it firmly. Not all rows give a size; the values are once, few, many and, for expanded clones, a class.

cdr3_nt: TGTGCCAGCAGCTTAGGAGGACTAGCCAACAATGAGCAGTTCTTC
cdr3_aa: CASSLGGLANNEQFF
clone_size: .
d_call: TRBD2
j_call: TRBJ2-1
v_call: TRBV5-4

cdr3_nt: TGTGCCAGCAGTTCAACAGGGGCATTACAGCCCCAGCATTTT
cdr3_aa: CASSSTGALQPQHF
clone_size: few
d_call: TRBD1
j_call: TRBJ1-5
v_call: TRBV27

cdr3_nt: TGTGCCAGCAGTTGGACTCCGGACCCTCCCGAGCAGTACTTC
cdr3_aa: CASSWTPDPPEQYF
clone_size: .
d_call: .
j_call: TRBJ2-7
v_call: TRBV28

cdr3_nt: TGTGCCAGCAGCTTCCACGGGACACCTGAAGCTTTCTTT
cdr3_aa: CASSFHGTPEAFF
clone_size: .
d_call: .
j_call: TRBJ1-1
v_call: TRBV7-9

cdr3_nt: TGTGCCTGGGCGGGATTAGGTAAAGGGGACCAAGAGACCCAGTACTTC
cdr3_aa: CAWAGLGKGDQETQYF
clone_size: .
d_call: .
j_call: TRBJ2-5
v_call: TRBV30

cdr3_nt: TGTGCCAGCAGCTTAGTAAACAATGAGCAGTTCTTC
cdr3_aa: CASSLVNNEQFF
clone_size: .
d_call: .
j_call: TRBJ2-1
v_call: TRBV7-2

cdr3_nt: TGTGCCAGCAGCTTAGTTTCCGGGGGGGGACCCTACGAGCAGTACTTC
cdr3_aa: CASSLVSGGGPYEQYF
clone_size: .
d_call: TRBD2
j_call: TRBJ2-7
v_call: TRBV7-2

cdr3_nt: TGTGCCAGCAGTTTATCACCGAGAAGAGAAGCTTTCTTT
cdr3_aa: CASSLSPRREAFF
clone_size: .
d_call: .
j_call: TRBJ1-1
v_call: TRBV28

cdr3_nt: TGTGCCAGCAGCTATCCCAGGGGACTAGCGGAGAGGGAAGATACGCAGTATTTT
cdr3_aa: CASSYPRGLAEREDTQYF
clone_size: .
d_call: TRBD2
j_call: TRBJ2-3
v_call: TRBV11-1

cdr3_nt: TGTGCCAGCAGTCGTGACGAGGGTGACTATGGCTACACCTTC
cdr3_aa: CASSRDEGDYGYTF
clone_size: .
d_call: .
j_call: TRBJ1-2
v_call: TRBV27

cdr3_nt: TGTGCCAGCAGTGTCGAGGGGGAGTGGCAGCCCCAGCATTTT
cdr3_aa: CASSVEGEWQPQHF
clone_size: few
d_call: .
j_call: TRBJ1-5
v_call: TRBV2

cdr3_nt: TGCGCCAGCAGCGCGCTCCCTAGCGCAGATACGCAGTATTTT
cdr3_aa: CASSALPSADTQYF
clone_size: .
d_call: .
j_call: TRBJ2-3
v_call: TRBV5-1

cdr3_nt: TGTGCCAGCAGTGAAGCATGGGGGGGCCTTATCAATGAGCAGTTCTTC
cdr3_aa: CASSEAWGGLINEQFF
clone_size: .
d_call: .
j_call: TRBJ2-1
v_call: TRBV6-1

cdr3_nt: TGTGCCAGCAGTGGAGGCCTAGCGGGCACTGGGGAGACCCAGTACTTC
cdr3_aa: CASSGGLAGTGETQYF
clone_size: few
d_call: TRBD2
j_call: TRBJ2-5
v_call: TRBV6-1

cdr3_nt: TGTGCCAGCAGCTTGAACAGGTTATCCTACGAGCAGTACTTC
cdr3_aa: CASSLNRLSYEQYF
clone_size: .
d_call: .
j_call: TRBJ2-7
v_call: TRBV13

cdr3_nt: TGCAGCGTTGAAGGGATATACCAGCGGGAGCGCCCAGATACGCAGTATTTT
cdr3_aa: CSVEGIYQRERPDTQYF
clone_size: few
d_call: TRBD2
j_call: TRBJ2-3
v_call: TRBV29-1

cdr3_nt: TGCAGCGTTGAAAGGGACATAAATACGCAGTATTTT
cdr3_aa: CSVERDINTQYF
clone_size: few
d_call: .
j_call: TRBJ2-3
v_call: TRBV29-1

cdr3_nt: TGCGCCAGCAGCTCTCCGGGGGGCCTGTTTGGCACTGAAGCTTTCTTT
cdr3_aa: CASSSPGGLFGTEAFF
clone_size: .
d_call: .
j_call: TRBJ1-1
v_call: TRBV5-1

cdr3_nt: TGTGCCAGCAGCTTATCCCCCTATCCGGATACGCAGTATTTT
cdr3_aa: CASSLSPYPDTQYF
clone_size: few
d_call: .
j_call: TRBJ2-3
v_call: TRBV7-8

cdr3_nt: TGTGCCAGCAGTCCCTGGACAGGGGGCGACTATGGCTACACCTTC
cdr3_aa: CASSPWTGGDYGYTF
clone_size: few
d_call: TRBD1
j_call: TRBJ1-2
v_call: TRBV27

cdr3_nt: TGTGCCAGTAGCCCCCGGAGGGGGCGCAATCAGCCCCAGCATTTT
cdr3_aa: CASSPRRGRNQPQHF
clone_size: .
d_call: TRBD1
j_call: TRBJ1-5
v_call: TRBV19

cdr3_nt: TGCGCCAGCAGCTTGGGACTCCAAGAGACCCAGTACTTC
cdr3_aa: CASSLGLQETQYF
clone_size: .
d_call: .
j_call: TRBJ2-5
v_call: TRBV5-1

cdr3_nt: TGTGCCAGCAGCCCCCGAGGGAGTTTTACCGGGGAGCTGTTTTTT
cdr3_aa: CASSPRGSFTGELFF
clone_size: .
d_call: .
j_call: TRBJ2-2
v_call: TRBV14

cdr3_nt: TGTGCCAGCTCACCCCTAGAGACCCAGTACTTC
cdr3_aa: CASSPLETQYF
clone_size: .
d_call: .
j_call: TRBJ2-5
v_call: TRBV18

cdr3_nt: TGTGCCAGCAGGGGGGACAGAGGGGGAACTGAAGCTTTCTTT
cdr3_aa: CASRGDRGGTEAFF
clone_size: .
d_call: TRBD1
j_call: TRBJ1-1
v_call: TRBV2

cdr3_nt: TGTGCCACCAGCAGAGCGTCTAGCGGACCCTACAATGAGCAGTTCTTC
cdr3_aa: CATSRASSGPYNEQFF
clone_size: few
d_call: TRBD2
j_call: TRBJ2-1
v_call: TRBV15

cdr3_nt: TGTGCCAGCAGCCCTGGTAGTGCCTCTGGGGCCAACGTCCTGACTTTC
cdr3_aa: CASSPGSASGANVLTF
clone_size: .
d_call: .
j_call: TRBJ2-6
v_call: TRBV7-2

cdr3_nt: TGTGCCATCAGTGGGGTATCCGGGACTAACTATGGCTACACCTTC
cdr3_aa: CAISGVSGTNYGYTF
clone_size: .
d_call: .
j_call: TRBJ1-2
v_call: TRBV10-3

cdr3_nt: TGTGCCAGCAGTTTCACTACGAACACTGAAGCTTTCTTT
cdr3_aa: CASSFTTNTEAFF
clone_size: .
d_call: .
j_call: TRBJ1-1
v_call: TRBV27

cdr3_nt: TGTGCCACCAGCAGAGATGTACACCCCGGAGGCTATGGCTACACCTTC
cdr3_aa: CATSRDVHPGGYGYTF
clone_size: .
d_call: .
j_call: TRBJ1-2
v_call: TRBV15

cdr3_nt: TGTGCCAGCAGTTTGGTCGGGGCGGGGGAGCAGTACTTC
cdr3_aa: CASSLVGAGEQYF
clone_size: few
d_call: .
j_call: TRBJ2-7
v_call: TRBV27

cdr3_nt: TGTGCCAAAACGGAGGAGGGGTATTACGAGCAGTACTTC
cdr3_aa: CAKTEEGYYEQYF
clone_size: .
d_call: .
j_call: TRBJ2-7
v_call: TRBV5-4